The 18 T cell receptor beta chains below all came from one sample that was sequenced in a study of blood T cell repertoires in COVID-19. Sequencing used immunoSEQ multiplex PCR; TCRdb keeps in-frame clones, though not all of them. The sample lists about 180,000 clones; 84% were seen once. The sequencing sample was made of peripheral blood. Every receptor here comes from a human donor in a cohort sampled during active COVID-19.

This clone was detected once. The gene calls are TRBV7-9 and TRBJ2-1; TRBD2 matches at 9 bases. This CDR3 is built from 15 residues. The V and J ends lost 7 bases and 1 base, in that order; junction bases with no gene match: 5. The V gene's germline CDR1 is SEHNR and CDR2 FQNEAQ (reference sequence). CDR3 nucleotides: TGTGCCAGCACCCTAGCGGGGCTTTCCTACAATGAGCAGTTCTTC. Translating gives CASTLAGLSYNEQFF.

The chain is built from TRBV6-2 or TRBV6-3 and TRBJ2-1, with 7 bases identical to TRBD2. The V segment lost 2 bases and the J segment 4 bases; nucleotides outside the gene matches: 5. The germline V gene encodes CDR1 MNHEY and CDR2 SVGEGT. The CDR3 spans 15 residues. This CDR3 reads CASSYRGLVYNEQFF. Here the CDR3 DNA reads TGTGCCAGCAGTTACCGAGGACTAGTATACAATGAGCAGTTCTTC.

The rearrangement uses TRBV7-9 and TRBJ2-3, with D tentatively TRBD1 (6 bases). Trimming pared 4 bases from V and 0 bases from J, leaving 11 bases between. Germline V gene lookup returns CDR1 SEHNR and CDR2 FQNEAQ (reference sequence). This CDR3 spans 15 amino acids. In nucleotides, the CDR3 is TGTGCCAGCAGCTCACGACAGGTTAGCACAGATACGCAGTATTTT. This translates into CASSSRQVSTDTQYF.

This chain joins TRBV21-1 and TRBJ1-4; the table names TRBD1, a call not compared with the DNA. TRBV21-1 is a pseudogene segment. The CDR3 is 18 amino acids. The CDR3 sequence: CASSKDRALTATNEKLFF. The CDR3 DNA reads as TGTGCCAGCAGCAAAGACAGGGCTCTGACAGCAACTAATGAAAAACTGTTTTTT.

This chain uses TRBV12-5 with TRBJ1-2; tentative D call: TRBD1 (6 bases). Trimming left V 6 bases short and J 4 bases short, with 18 bases between. The CDR3 has 15 residues. Germline CDR1 and CDR2: LGHNT and FRNRAP. The CDR3 bases are TGTGCTAGTGGCCGAGGGGACACGTCCCTCTATGGCTACACCTTC. Translated: CASGRGDTSLYGYTF. The full variable domain, its missing parts supplied by reference TRBV12-5 and TRBJ1-2, is DARVTQTPRHKVTEMGQEVTMRCQPILGHNTVFWYRQTMMQGLELLAYFRNRAPLDDSGMPKDRFSAEMPDATLATLKIQPSEPRDSAVYFCASGRGDTSLYGYTFGSGTRLTVV.

The CDR3 DNA follows: TGTGCCAGCTCACCGAGGCAGTTGACCTCTGGGGCCAACGTCCTGACTTTC. This translates into CASSPRQLTSGANVLTF. This chain uses TRBV18 with TRBJ2-6; D is undetermined. Trimming removed 3 bases at V and 0 bases at J, with 12 bases between. The CDR3 covers 17 residues. CDR1 KGHSH and CDR2 LQKENI come from the germline V gene. The complete variable domain, with remaining parts taken from reference TRBV18 and TRBJ2-6, reads NAGVMQNPRHLVRRRGQEARLRCSPMKGHSHVYWYRQLPEEGLKFMVYLQKENIIDESGMPKERFSAEFPKEGPSILRIQQVVRGDSAAYFCASSPRQLTSGANVLTFGAGSRLTVL.

This chain's CDR3 is CASSLDPSGGLEQFF. In DNA form, the CDR3 reads TGCGCCAGCAGCTTGGATCCTAGCGGGGGCCTAGAGCAGTTCTTC. V gene TRBV5-1 combines with J gene TRBJ2-1, with TRBD2 identical over 10 bases. This CDR3 has 15 residues. Germline V gives CDR1 SGHRS, CDR2 YFSETQ. V shed 0 bases and J 10 bases; nucleotides not matched to a gene: 7.

This chain links TRBV19 with TRBJ2-1, with D possibly being TRBD2 (5 bases). V lost 6 bases and J 3 bases, leaving 12 bases between the germline ends. This CDR3 contains 14 residues. Germline CDR1 and CDR2: LNHDA and SQIVND (reference sequence). The CDR3 sequence: CASRGRDSYNEQFF. CDR3 coding DNA: TGTGCCAGTAGGGGCCGGGATAGCTACAATGAGCAGTTCTTC.

CDR3 loop: CASSVGASGNTIYF. CDR3 sequence (DNA): TGCGCCAGCAGTGTGGGGGCATCTGGAAACACCATATATTTT. The chain links TRBV5-1 to TRBJ1-3; possibly TRBD1 for D (6 bases). There are 14 residues in the CDR3. CDR1 is SGHRS, CDR2 YFSETQ, per germline. Trimming removed 5 bases from V and 1 base from J, with 10 bases in between.

J is TRBJ1-6 and V is TRBV5-1; TRBD1 matches at 8 bases. The CDR3 runs to 15 residues. V was pared by 0 bases and J by 9 bases, with 5 bases of the junction left unmatched. CDR1 SGHRS and CDR2 YFSETQ come from the germline V gene. The DNA for the CDR3 is TGCGCCAGCAGCTTGGCCGGGACAGGAGTTTCACCCCTCCACTTT. Its protein is CASSLAGTGVSPLHF.

The J gene is TRBJ2-5, the V gene TRBV4-1; D possibly corresponds to TRBD2 (6 bases). V shed 5 bases and J shed 4 bases, with 20 bases lying between them. Germline V CDR1 and CDR2: MGHRA, YSYEKL. The CDR3 has 16 residues. The CDR3: CASSSGPGTELETQYF. CDR3 nucleotides: TGCGCCAGCAGCTCCGGCCCAGGGACTGAACTAGAGACCCAGTACTTC.

The V gene is TRBV2, the J gene TRBJ2-7; 13 bases line up with TRBD2. Germline lookup yields CDR1 SNHLY and CDR2 FYNNEI. The CDR3 totals 16 residues. J gave up 5 bases and V 7 bases, and 11 bases lay outside the gene matches. The CDR3 sequence is CASTDPGTSGDHEQYF. As DNA, the CDR3 is TGTGCCAGCACCGACCCCGGGACTAGCGGGGACCACGAGCAGTACTTC.

The chain combines TRBV11-2 with TRBJ1-4, with a weak D call TRBD1 (5 bases). The length of the CDR3 is 15 residues. The germline V and J ends were trimmed by 3 bases and 3 bases, with 11 bases remaining between them. CDR1 SGHAT and CDR2 FQNNGV come from the germline V gene. The CDR3 nucleotides are TGTGCCAGCAGCTTTGGGAGGGGAGCTAATGAAAAACTGTTTTTT. This translates into CASSFGRGANEKLFF. The whole variable domain, remainder taken from reference TRBV11-2 and TRBJ1-4, is EAGVAQSPRYKIIEKRQSVAFWCNPISGHATLYWYQQILGQGPKLLIQFQNNGVVDDSQLPKDRFSAERLKGVDSTLKIQPAKLEDSAVYLCASSFGRGANEKLFFGSGTQLSVL.

V and J are TRBV7-9 and TRBJ1-1; the match to TRBD1 covers 8 bases. J was trimmed by 0 bases and V by 7 bases; bases with no gene match: 10. This CDR3 is 16 amino acids long. Germline-derived CDR1 and CDR2 are SEHNR and FQNEAQ (reference sequence). CDR3 in DNA: TGTGCCAGCACCGATGAGGACAGGGCTATGAACACTGAAGCTTTCTTT. This codes for CASTDEDRAMNTEAFF.

This clone was picked up one time. The genes are TRBV19 and TRBJ2-6; 12 bases match TRBD1. Germline V gene lookup returns CDR1 LNHDA and CDR2 SQIVND (reference sequence). The ends lost 5 bases at V and 4 bases at J; junction bases unmatched: 12. The CDR3 consists of 19 residues. In DNA form, the CDR3 reads TGTGCCAGTAGTCCCTGGGGACAGGGGGCGCCGTCGGGGGCCAACGTCCTGACTTTC. Translated, it gives CASSPWGQGAPSGANVLTF.

The chain is built from TRBV6-5 and TRBJ1-2; TRBD1 might be the D (6 bases). V lost 6 bases and J 4 bases, leaving 9 bases between the germline ends. There are 12 residues in the CDR3. Germline V gene data show CDR1 as MNHEY and CDR2 as SVGAGI. The CDR3 region has the DNA TGTGCCAGCAGATTAGGGGGCTATGGCTACACCTTC. Its translation: CASRLGGYGYTF.

The CDR3 DNA sequence: TGTGCCAGCAGCTTAGGGGGGTTGGGACAGGCGAGTGAGGAGCAGTACTTC. It specifies CASSLGGLGQASEEQYF. V gene TRBV7-9 combines with J gene TRBJ2-7, with TRBD1 identical over 8 bases. CDR1 and CDR2 from the germline V gene are SEHNR and FQNEAQ (reference sequence). Trimming at V came to 1 base and at J to 7 bases, leaving 15 bases not matched to a gene. The CDR3 length is 17 residues. The whole variable domain, remainder taken from reference TRBV7-9 and TRBJ2-7, is DTGVSQNPRHKITKRGQNVTFRCDPISEHNRLYWYRQTLGQGPEFLTYFQNEAQLEKSRLLSDRFSAERPKGSFSTLEIQRTEQGDSAMYLCASSLGGLGQASEEQYFGPGTRLTVT.

The rearrangement joins TRBV28 to TRBJ1-2; unclear D gene. This CDR3 region has 12 residues. The germline CDR1 and CDR2 sequences are MDHEN and SYDVKM. V was clipped by 10 bases and J by 7 bases, with 16 bases between them. The DNA of the CDR3 is TGTGCCACCCAGACGGCGGGGTTTGGCTACACCTTC. Protein product: CATQTAGFGYTF.